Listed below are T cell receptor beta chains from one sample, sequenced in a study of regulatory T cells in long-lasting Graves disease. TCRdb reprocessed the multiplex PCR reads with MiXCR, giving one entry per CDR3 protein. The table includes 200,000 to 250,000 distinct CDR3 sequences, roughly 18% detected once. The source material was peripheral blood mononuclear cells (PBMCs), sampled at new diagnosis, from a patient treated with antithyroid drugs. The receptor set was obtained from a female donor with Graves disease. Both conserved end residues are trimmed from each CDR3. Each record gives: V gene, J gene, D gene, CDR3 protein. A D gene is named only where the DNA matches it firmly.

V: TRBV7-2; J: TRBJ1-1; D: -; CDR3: ASSWRQGTEAF
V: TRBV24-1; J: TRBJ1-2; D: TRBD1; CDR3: ATSDAYLGQGPLYGYT
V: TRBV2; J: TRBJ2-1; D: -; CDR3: ASSEEAGIGDNEQF
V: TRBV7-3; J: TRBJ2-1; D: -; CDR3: ASSLAGSNEQF
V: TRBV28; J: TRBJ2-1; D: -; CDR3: ASSLGLASYNEQF
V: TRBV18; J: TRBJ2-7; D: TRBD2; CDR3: ASSPAGLAGAGEQY
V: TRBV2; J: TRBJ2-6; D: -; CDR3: AREGRSGANVLT
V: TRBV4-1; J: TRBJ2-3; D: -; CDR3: ASSQGTQGSSTDTQY
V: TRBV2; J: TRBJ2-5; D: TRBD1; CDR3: ASSLGTVQETQY
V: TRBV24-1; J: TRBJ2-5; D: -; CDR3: ATSDNGGKEGTRETQY
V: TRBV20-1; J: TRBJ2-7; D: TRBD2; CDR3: SASGIAGGPWGEQY
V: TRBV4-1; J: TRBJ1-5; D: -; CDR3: ASSQDAGKYQSAQH
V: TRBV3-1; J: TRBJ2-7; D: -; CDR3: ASSQPVGEGGYEQY
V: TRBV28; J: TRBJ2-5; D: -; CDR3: ASSQIKAGRETQY
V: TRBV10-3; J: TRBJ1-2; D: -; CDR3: AISERTDGYT
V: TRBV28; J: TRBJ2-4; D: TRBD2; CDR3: ASSLTSGMVKNIQY
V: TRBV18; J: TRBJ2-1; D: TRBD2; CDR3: ASSLGTSGSLHEQF
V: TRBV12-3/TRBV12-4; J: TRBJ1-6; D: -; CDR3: ASSFLLTGLNNSPLH
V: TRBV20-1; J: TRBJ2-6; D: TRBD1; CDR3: SATTGAGANVLT
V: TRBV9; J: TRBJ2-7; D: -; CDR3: ASSVVLSQRPYEQY
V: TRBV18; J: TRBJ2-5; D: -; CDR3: ASSPRGAQREAQY
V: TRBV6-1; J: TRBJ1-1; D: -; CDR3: ASSQRGDTEAF
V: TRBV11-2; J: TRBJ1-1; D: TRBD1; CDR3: ASSFYRGNTEAF
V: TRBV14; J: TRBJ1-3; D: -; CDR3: ASSQEYRAGNTIY
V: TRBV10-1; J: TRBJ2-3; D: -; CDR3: ASSEPSLGTDTQY
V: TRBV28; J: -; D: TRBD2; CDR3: ASSSRAGGPPHEQF
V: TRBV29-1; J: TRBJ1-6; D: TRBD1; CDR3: SVVPTGSNSPLH
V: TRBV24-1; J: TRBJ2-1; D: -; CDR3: ATSGNLRAGEVDEQF
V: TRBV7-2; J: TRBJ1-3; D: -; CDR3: ASSLTSLSGNTIY
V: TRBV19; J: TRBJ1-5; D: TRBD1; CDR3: ASTIRDRQPQH
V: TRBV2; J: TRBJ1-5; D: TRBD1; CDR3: ASSASGQGAGQPQH
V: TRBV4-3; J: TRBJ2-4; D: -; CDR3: ASSQEPSSNSQY
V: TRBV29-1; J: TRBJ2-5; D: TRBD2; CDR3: SVEQGLAGWETQY